What follows are 3 T cell receptor beta chains derived from one specimen sequenced in a study of blood T cell repertoires in COVID-19. TCRdb's copy holds only in-frame clones and misses some; the assay was immunoSEQ multiplex PCR. Counted here are about 260,000 clones, around 84% occurring once; the ten biggest clones make up 1.5% to 1.7%. Sequencing used peripheral blood. All receptors come from a woman aged 40 to 50 who had recovered from COVID-19.

The V call is TRBV28, the J call TRBJ2-7; 10 nucleotides line up with TRBD1. Per the germline V gene, CDR1 is MDHEN and CDR2 is SYDVKM. This CDR3 is built from 13 residues. V was pared by 8 bases and J by 4 bases, with 5 bases of the junction left unmatched. CDR3 protein: CASVPGQGYEQYF. The CDR3 DNA is TGTGCCAGCGTACCGGGACAGGGGTACGAGCAGTACTTC.

The chain combines TRBV6-5 with TRBJ1-5; D gene unclear. There are 14 residues in the CDR3. The germline CDR1 and CDR2 sequences are MNHEY and SVGAGI. Trimming shortened V by 5 bases and J by 4 bases, and 12 bases separated the two germline ends. Here the CDR3 DNA reads TGTGCCAGCAGTACTAACGGAGCAAATCAGCCCCAGCATTTT. Its translation: CASSTNGANQPQHF.

In DNA form, the CDR3 reads TGTGCCAGCAGCCGCCACGAACAACACTCACCCCTCCACTTT. Translating it yields CASSRHEQHSPLHF. This chain joins TRBV6-5 and TRBJ1-6; D is ambiguous. V lost 6 bases and J lost 10, with 16 bases in between. The CDR3 extends over 14 amino acids. Germline assignment: CDR1 MNHEY and CDR2 SVGAGI.